This entry features one TCR beta chain sequence. This specimen belongs to a study of T cells in Graves' hyperthyroidism and ophthalmopathy. Amplification targeted TCR beta CDR3 regions from RNA transcripts. During a first-round RT-PCR of the TCR CDR3, the HTBI primer set was used. One entry per CDR3 protein results from TCRdb running MiXCR on the multiplex PCR reads. The sample lists 550,000 to 800,000 distinct CDR3 sequences; approximately 15% were seen once. V was pared by 0 bases and J by 2 bases, with 8 bases of the junction left unmatched. The CDR3 contains 18 residues. CDR1 and CDR2 (germline): MGHRA, YSYEKL.

Sequences were obtained from blood. V gene TRBV4-1 combines with J gene TRBJ2-2; 8 bases match TRBD2. The clonotype was recovered from a man aged 50-59 years with Graves' hyperthyroidism. The CDR3 loop reads CASSQEGLVAANTGELFF. Written as DNA, the CDR3 is TGCGCCAGCAGCCAAGAGGGACTAGTGGCGGCCAACACCGGGGAGCTGTTTTTT.